These T cell receptor beta chains were read from a single sample in a study of T cells in Graves' hyperthyroidism and ophthalmopathy. TCRdb processed the multiplex PCR reads anew with MiXCR; each CDR3 protein has one entry. The table lists around 500,000 distinct CDR3 sequences, 16% of them singletons. Sequenced material: blood. These receptors came from a woman aged 25 to 45 with Graves' ophthalmopathy. Both conserved end residues are part of each CDR3. The order of the fields is D gene, V gene, clone size, J gene, CDR3 protein, CDR3 DNA. A D gene is named only where the DNA matches it firmly. Clone size, where shown, is once, few, many, or a class for clones that have expanded.

-	TRBV6-2/TRBV6-3	many	TRBJ2-7	CASSAAQRDFYEQYF	TGTGCCAGCAGTGCGGCCCAAAGGGACTTCTACGAGCAGTACTTC
TRBD2	TRBV11-3	few	TRBJ2-1	CASSATPSGRLFF	TGTGCCAGCAGCGCCACCCCTAGCGGACGTCTGTTCTTC
TRBD1	TRBV4-1	many	TRBJ1-2	CASSPGQGRDGYTF	TGCGCCAGCAGCCCCGGACAGGGGCGAGATGGCTACACCTTC
-	TRBV5-1	many	TRBJ1-5	CASSLAVNQPQHF	TGTGCCAGCAGCTTAGCGGTAAATCAGCCCCAGCATTTT
-	TRBV12-3/TRBV12-4	many	TRBJ2-3	CASSLLSTDTQYF	TGTGCCAGCAGTTTACTCTCCACAGATACGCAGTATTTT
TRBD2	TRBV14	many	TRBJ2-1	CASSLAGGRSNEQFF	TGTGCCAGCAGCCTAGCGGGAGGGCGTAGCAATGAGCAGTTCTTC
-	TRBV2	many	TRBJ1-5	CASSDFSNQPQHF	TGTGCCAGCAGTGACTTTAGCAATCAGCCCCAGCATTTT
-	TRBV20-1	many	TRBJ2-1	CSAALYSYNEQFF	TGCAGTGCGGCCCTCTACTCCTACAATGAGCAGTTCTTC
TRBD2	TRBV3-1	many	TRBJ2-3	CASSHAGGEDTQYF	TGTGCCAGCAGCCACGCGGGGGGGGAGGATACGCAGTATTTT
-	TRBV5-1	few	TRBJ2-1	CASSLVAGVTYNEQFF	TGCGCCAGCAGCTTGGTTGCAGGGGTCACCTACAATGAGCAGTTCTTC
TRBD1	TRBV7-8	many	TRBJ2-7	CASSLDRDTYEQYF	TGTGCCAGCAGCTTGGACAGGGATACATACGAGCAGTACTTC
-	TRBV28	many	TRBJ2-3	CASWDRTVGLTDTQYF	TGTGCCAGTTGGGACCGTACGGTGGGTTTAACAGATACGCAGTATTTT
TRBD1	TRBV2	-	TRBJ1-5	CASSPGQGVSGPQHF	TGTGCCAGCAGTCCGGGACAGGGTGTTTCCGGGCCCCAGCATTTT
-	TRBV29-1	few	TRBJ2-7	CSAGRAVGYEQYF	TGCAGCGCCGGACGGGCTGTTGGCTACGAGCAGTACTTC
-	TRBV5-8	few	TRBJ2-1	CASSLPRDNSYNEQFF	TGTGCCAGCAGCTTGCCCCGGGACAACTCCTACAATGAGCAGTTCTTC
-	TRBV6-1	few	TRBJ1-5	CATVDGSNQPQHF	TGTGCCACCGTAGACGGTAGCAATCAGCCCCAGCATTTT
TRBD2	TRBV6-2/TRBV6-3	many	TRBJ2-3	CASTRLAGPGDTQYF	TGTGCCAGCACCAGACTAGCGGGACCCGGAGATACGCAGTATTTT
TRBD1	TRBV28	many	TRBJ1-5	CASREPGQGNQPQHF	TGTGCCAGCAGGGAGCCGGGACAGGGAAATCAGCCCCAGCATTTT
-	TRBV10-3	-	TRBJ1-1	CAISESSGDTEAFF	TGTGCCATCAGTGAGTCAAGCGGGGACACTGAAGCTTTCTTT
TRBD2	TRBV12-3/TRBV12-4	-	TRBJ2-1	CASSQGLAGENNEQFF	TGTGCCAGCAGTCAAGGACTAGCGGGAGAAAACAATGAGCAGTTCTTC
-	TRBV19	few	TRBJ2-5	CASSSQWFETQYF	TGTGCCAGTAGTTCCCAGTGGTTCGAGACCCAGTACTTC
TRBD2	TRBV7-2	many	TRBJ2-7	CASSFGTRAYEQYF	TGTGCCAGCAGCTTTGGGACTAGGGCCTACGAGCAGTACTTC
TRBD1	TRBV25-1	-	TRBJ2-7	CASSDVGTGGSDEQYF	TGTGCCAGCAGTGACGTAGGGACAGGGGGCTCGGACGAGCAGTACTTC
-	TRBV20-1	many	TRBJ2-3	CSARAGSGHTDTQYF	TGCAGTGCTAGAGCGGGTAGCGGCCACACAGATACGCAGTATTTT
-	TRBV5-4	many	TRBJ2-7	CASSRTSDGEQYF	TGTGCCAGCAGCCGCACTAGTGATGGCGAGCAGTACTTC
-	TRBV7-2	few	TRBJ1-2	CASSPAASYGYTF	TGTGCCAGCAGCCCCGCCGCGTCTTATGGCTACACCTTC
TRBD2	TRBV20-1	many	TRBJ2-1	CSALRLAGSYNEQFF	TGCAGTGCTCTTAGACTAGCGGGGTCGTACAATGAGCAGTTCTTC
-	TRBV19	-	TRBJ1-5	CASSIGGRHQPQHF	TGTGCCAGTAGTATTGGGGGACGACATCAGCCCCAGCATTTT
TRBD1	TRBV5-5	-	TRBJ1-2	CASSLGAGGLYGYTF	TGTGCCAGCAGCCTCGGGGCAGGGGGCCTCTATGGCTACACCTTC
TRBD2	TRBV10-3	few	TRBJ2-2	CAISGLAGELDTGELFF	TGTGCCATCAGTGGGCTAGCGGGAGAGTTGGACACCGGGGAGCTGTTTTTT
-	TRBV15	few	TRBJ1-1	CATSRDRVDTEAFF	TGTGCCACCAGCAGAGACAGGGTTGACACTGAAGCTTTCTTT
TRBD2	TRBV10-3	many	TRBJ2-1	CAITFLTSGRADEQFF	TGTGCCATCACCTTTTTGACTAGCGGGAGGGCGGATGAGCAGTTCTTC
-	TRBV11-3	many	TRBJ2-3	CASSATSKTDTQYF	TGTGCCAGCAGCGCAACTAGCAAGACAGATACGCAGTATTTT
TRBD2	TRBV20-1	few	TRBJ2-3	CSARSQRDNTDTQYF	TGCAGTGCTAGAAGCCAGCGGGATAACACAGATACGCAGTATTTT
TRBD2	TRBV20-1	many	TRBJ2-1	CSAGGIAGGPYEQFF	TGCAGTGCTGGGGGAATAGCGGGAGGGCCCTATGAGCAGTTCTTC
-	TRBV20-1	many	TRBJ2-3	CSALPGLSTDTQYF	TGCAGTGCTCTCCCGGGACTTAGCACAGATACGCAGTATTTT
TRBD1	TRBV28	few	TRBJ2-5	CASSHYRGLGETQYF	TGTGCCAGCAGTCACTACAGGGGGCTAGGAGAGACCCAGTACTTC
-	TRBV7-2	many	TRBJ2-3	CASSLEPTDTQYF	TGTGCCAGCAGCTTAGAGCCCACAGATACGCAGTATTTT
-	TRBV9	-	TRBJ2-1	CASSVLGVGANNEQFF	TGTGCCAGCAGTGTCCTAGGGGTAGGGGCCAACAATGAGCAGTTCTTC
-	TRBV4-2	many	TRBJ2-5	CASSQEGGETQYF	TGTGCCAGCAGCCAAGAAGGGGGGGAGACCCAGTACTTC
-	TRBV15	many	TRBJ1-1	CATSRDIAEAFF	TGTGCCACCAGCAGAGATATCGCTGAAGCTTTCTTT
-	TRBV7-8	few	TRBJ2-7	CASSLVLASFYEQYF	TGTGCCAGCAGCTTAGTTTTGGCTAGCTTCTACGAGCAGTACTTC
-	TRBV29-1	few	TRBJ1-1	CSVTGEAFF	TGCAGCGTTACCGGTGAAGCTTTCTTT
-	TRBV11-1	many	TRBJ2-7	CASSLRTDPYEQYF	TGTGCCAGCAGCTTAAGGACGGACCCATACGAGCAGTACTTC
TRBD1	TRBV12-3/TRBV12-4	many	TRBJ2-3	CASSFARTGGTQYF	TGTGCCAGCAGTTTTGCCCGGACAGGGGGGACGCAGTATTTT
-	TRBV12-3/TRBV12-4	many	TRBJ1-1	CASSLEAVNTEAFF	TGTGCCAGCAGTTTAGAAGCGGTGAACACTGAAGCTTTCTTT
TRBD1	TRBV28	-	TRBJ1-6	CASSSSGTGVSPLHF	TGTGCCAGCAGTTCGTCCGGGACAGGGGTTTCACCCCTCCACTTT
-	TRBV28	-	TRBJ1-1	CASSLTGRRNIEAFF	TGTGCCAGCAGTTTAACAGGCCGTCGGAACATTGAAGCTTTCTTT